This T cell receptor beta chain emerged from a study of shared clonotypes between healthy human individuals. Study outcomes and limitations: Sampling used blood alone; tissue repertoires probably differ. Larger richness was generally estimated for naive than memory subsets.

Those who donated were healthy HIV-negative adults, with no recent acute infections or vaccinations reported. At deep level, the assay was performed. Data came from immunoSEQ multiplex PCR; TCRdb stores just in-frame clones and leaves some out. This sample carries more than 200,000 clones, 65% to 70% of them seen once, and the ten largest clones take 11%. Regarding this clone: Its target is not known.

CDR1 and CDR2 (germline): SNHLY, FYNNEI. There are 14 residues in the CDR3. V lost 4 bases and J lost 13, with 17 bases in between. Specimen: memory CD4+ T cells sorted from blood. As for subset: CD45RA-negative fraction. The receptor was isolated from a man between 25 and 39 years old in good health. This chain uses TRBV2 with TRBJ2-6, with D maybe TRBD1 (6 bases). The CDR3 reads CASSGRQAAEVLTF. The CDR3 coding sequence is TGTGCCAGCAGTGGGAGACAGGCGGCCGAGGTCCTGACTTTC.